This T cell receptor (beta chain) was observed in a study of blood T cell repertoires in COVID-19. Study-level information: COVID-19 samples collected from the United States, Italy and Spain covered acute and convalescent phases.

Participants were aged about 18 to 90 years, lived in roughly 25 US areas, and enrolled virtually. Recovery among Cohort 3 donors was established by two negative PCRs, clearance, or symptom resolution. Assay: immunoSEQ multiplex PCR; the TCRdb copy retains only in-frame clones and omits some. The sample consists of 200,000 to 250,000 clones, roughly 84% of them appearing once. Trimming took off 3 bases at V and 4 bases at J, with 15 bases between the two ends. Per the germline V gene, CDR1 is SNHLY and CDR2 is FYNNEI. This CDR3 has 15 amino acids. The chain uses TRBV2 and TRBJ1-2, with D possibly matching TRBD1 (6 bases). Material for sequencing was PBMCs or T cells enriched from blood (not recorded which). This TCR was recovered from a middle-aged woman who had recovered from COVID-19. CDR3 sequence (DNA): TGTGCCAGCAGTGACCCTTCAGAGGGGGTCTATGGCTACACCTTC. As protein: CASSDPSEGVYGYTF.